This entry lists 26 T cell receptor beta chains sequenced from one sample in a study of OX40 agonist ivuxolimab in advanced cancers. Produced via immunoSEQ multiplex PCR; TCRdb's table is partial and in-frame only. The data contain some 50,000 clones, around 89% of them singletons. This sample comprised CD4+ or CD8+ T cells sorted from blood, obtained in a trial of the OX40 agonist ivuxolimab. These TCRs come from an adult with an advanced solid tumor such as melanoma, head and neck, liver or kidney cancer.

The chain joins TRBV27 to TRBJ2-1, with 8 nucleotides matching TRBD1. Germline V gives CDR1 MNHEY, CDR2 SMNVEV (reference sequence). Trimming took 4 bases from V and 0 from J; bases not matched to a gene: 2. CDR3 length: 15 amino acids. The CDR3 is CASSSGQGSYNEQFF. The CDR3 DNA reads TGTGCCAGCAGTTCAGGACAGGGCTCCTACAATGAGCAGTTCTTC.

This sequence joins TRBV5-6 and TRBJ2-7; TRBD2 matches 10 bases. The germline V gene has CDR1 SGHDT and CDR2 YYEEEE. This CDR3 contains 15 residues. V was pared by 3 bases and J by 2 bases, with 5 bases of the junction left unmatched. CDR3 sequence reads: CASSYGTSATYEQYF. The CDR3 DNA reads TGTGCCAGCAGCTACGGGACTAGCGCGACCTACGAGCAGTACTTC.

The chain uses TRBV28 and TRBJ2-1, with D possibly TRBD2 on 5 matching bases. The germline V gene has CDR1 MDHEN and CDR2 SYDVKM. V was trimmed by 4 bases and J by 1 base, leaving 8 bases between them. The CDR3 is 14 amino acids. The CDR3 bases are TGTGCCAGCAGTTCCTTAGCGTCCTACAATGAGCAGTTCTTC. Its translation: CASSSLASYNEQFF.

This chain joins TRBV6-4 and TRBJ2-3, with 8 nucleotides matching TRBD2. CDR3 length equals 14 residues. The trim removed 3 bases at V and 1 base at J, leaving 0 bases unmatched. Germline CDR1 MRHNA, CDR2 SNTAGT. CDR3 amino acids: CASSERGGTDTQYF. CDR3 nucleotides: TGTGCCAGCAGTGAGCGGGGGGGCACAGATACGCAGTATTTT.

The chain combines TRBV6-8 with TRBJ2-7; the D gene is possibly TRBD1 (5 bases). The CDR3 runs to 15 residues. The germline V and J ends were trimmed by 5 bases and 3 bases, with 17 bases remaining between them. The germline V gene has CDR1 MNHGY and CDR2 SAAAGT. The CDR3 spells CASSPDTTQGYEQYF. The CDR3 coding sequence is TGTGCCAGCAGTCCCGACACCACCCAGGGCTACGAGCAGTACTTC.

V usage is TRBV29-1 and J usage is TRBJ2-5; D might be TRBD1 (6 bases). In germline, CDR1 is SQVTM, CDR2 ANQGSEA. Between the trimmed V and J ends, which lost 8 bases and 4 bases, there was a span of 14 bases. This CDR3 spans 12 amino acids. Written as DNA, the CDR3 is TGCAGCTCCTCGTCGGACAGAGAGACCCAGTACTTC. Protein sequence: CSSSSDRETQYF.

This chain joins TRBV4-1 and TRBJ2-3, with 7 bases aligning to TRBD1. The J segment lost 5 bases and the V segment lost 6 bases, leaving 8 bases of the junction unmatched. The CDR3 has 14 amino acids. Germline CDR1 MGHRA, CDR2 YSYEKL. CDR3 in amino acids: CASRTFTGEDTQYF. The CDR3 DNA follows: TGCGCCAGCAGGACCTTTACAGGGGAAGATACGCAGTATTTT.

This sequence joins TRBV7-9 and TRBJ2-5, with a weak D call TRBD1 (6 bases). Looked up from germline, CDR1 is SEHNR and CDR2 is FQNEAQ (reference sequence). The CDR3 consists of 14 residues. Trimming removed 5 bases from V and 1 base from J, with 11 bases in between. CDR3 region: CASSPDSLQETQYF. Written as DNA, the CDR3 is TGTGCCAGCAGCCCGGACAGCCTCCAAGAGACCCAGTACTTC.

This chain joins TRBV6-6 and TRBJ2-1, with TRBD1 matching 8 bases. Germline V lookup: CDR1 MNHNY, CDR2 SVGAGI (reference sequence). The J segment lost 6 bases and the V segment lost 5 bases, leaving 6 bases of the junction unmatched. The CDR3 consists of 14 residues. CDR3 loop: CASSVQGASNEQFF. The DNA for the CDR3 is TGTGCCAGCAGTGTTCAGGGGGCGAGCAATGAGCAGTTCTTC.

This clone was detected only once. The chain recombines TRBV9 with TRBJ2-1, with 10 bases matching TRBD2. Unmatched junction bases numbered 9, after V lost 3 bases and J lost 6 bases. Looked up from germline, CDR1 is SGDLS and CDR2 is YYNGEE. This CDR3 has 16 residues. The CDR3 bases are TGTGCCAGCAGCGCCCCCGGGACTAGCGTTACCAATGAGCAGTTCTTC. Protein sequence: CASSAPGTSVTNEQFF.

V usage is TRBV6-6 and J usage is TRBJ2-1; 7 bases are a match to TRBD1. Per the germline V gene, CDR1 is MNHNY and CDR2 is SVGAGI (reference sequence). Trimming removed 6 bases from V and 9 bases from J; junction bases left unmatched: 8. The CDR3 has 13 residues. Here the CDR3 DNA reads TGTGCCAGCAGGGAGAGAGGGGGCACTGAGCAGTTCTTC. Translation gives CASRERGGTEQFF.

This clone was found once. The chain employs TRBV28 and TRBJ1-5; no clear D gene. The V end lost 2 bases, the J end lost 7 bases, and 9 bases lay between the germline ends. The CDR3 has 13 residues. Germline V CDR1 and CDR2: MDHEN, SYDVKM. The CDR3, as DNA: TGTGCCAGCAGTTTAGGGTCTCGGCAGCCCCAGCATTTT. Translating gives CASSLGSRQPQHF. Full variable domain (remainder filled in from reference TRBV28 and TRBJ1-5): DVKVTQSSRYLVKRTGEKVFLECVQDMDHENMFWYRQDPGLGLRLIYFSYDVKMKEKGDIPEGYSVSREKKERFSLILESASTNQTSMYLCASSLGSRQPQHFGDGTRLSIL.

The rearrangement uses TRBV28 and TRBJ2-7, with no clear D. This CDR3 comprises 12 residues. Per germline, CDR1 MDHEN and CDR2 SYDVKM. V was clipped by 2 bases and J by 1 base, with 3 bases between them. The CDR3 sequence: CASSLGSYEQYF. The CDR3 region has the DNA TGTGCCAGCAGTTTAGGGTCCTACGAGCAGTACTTC.

This clone was picked up a small number of times. This CDR3 reads CAISENTEAFF. DNA of the CDR3: TGTGCCATCAGTGAAAACACTGAAGCTTTCTTT. The chain links TRBV10-3 to TRBJ1-1; D unresolved. The CDR3 consists of 11 residues. The V gene's germline CDR1 is ENHRY and CDR2 SYGVKD. Trimming removed 3 bases from V and 2 bases from J, with 1 base in between.

The genes are TRBV6-1 and TRBJ2-7; maybe TRBD2 (6 bases). This CDR3 has 15 amino acids. Germline CDR1 is MNHNS and CDR2 is SASEGT. V was trimmed by 3 bases and J by 1 base, leaving 13 bases between them. CDR3 loop: CASSDRWGGSYEQYF. CDR3 DNA: TGTGCCAGCAGTGATAGATGGGGAGGTTCCTACGAGCAGTACTTC.

Only one count was recorded for this clone. The chain has TRBV7-9 and TRBJ1-1; D gene ambiguous. Trimming stripped 2 bases from V and 0 bases from J, with 4 bases between. Germline-derived CDR1 and CDR2 are SEHNR and FQNEAQ (reference sequence). The CDR3 runs 13 residues. CDR3 loop: CASSLLMNTEAFF. CDR3 coding DNA: TGTGCCAGCAGCTTACTAATGAACACTGAAGCTTTCTTT.

The J gene is TRBJ2-7, the V gene TRBV5-6; D is perhaps TRBD1 or TRBD2 (5 bases each). The germline gives CDR1 SGHDT, CDR2 YYEEEE. The CDR3 sequence is 14 residues long. V shed 3 bases and J shed 2 bases, with 12 bases lying between them. The CDR3 sequence is CASSSGTGTYEQYF. The CDR3 bases are TGTGCCAGCAGCTCCGGGACGGGAACCTACGAGCAGTACTTC.

This chain uses TRBV18 with TRBJ2-5; 8 bases map to TRBD1. Trimming cost V 5 bases and J 5 bases; bases outside gene matches: 7. Per germline, CDR1 KGHSH and CDR2 LQKENI. This CDR3 spans 14 amino acids. Written as DNA, the CDR3 is TGTGCCAGCTCAACGAGACAGGGGTTGGAGACCCAGTACTTC. It is translated as CASSTRQGLETQYF. The entire variable domain, with the rest obtained from reference TRBV18 and TRBJ2-5, is as follows: NAGVMQNPRHLVRRRGQEARLRCSPMKGHSHVYWYRQLPEEGLKFMVYLQKENIIDESGMPKERFSAEFPKEGPSILRIQQVVRGDSAAYFCASSTRQGLETQYFGPGTRLLVL.

J is TRBJ2-6 and V is TRBV7-9; 10 positions match TRBD1. V was clipped by 2 bases and J by 0 bases; unmatched bases: 4. The CDR3 contains 18 residues. Germline assignment: CDR1 SEHNR and CDR2 FQNEAQ (reference sequence). The CDR3 DNA follows: TGTGCCAGCAGCTTATGGGACAGGGGTATCTCTGGGGCCAACGTCCTGACTTTC. Translated, it gives CASSLWDRGISGANVLTF.

This clone was recorded only once. The chain combines TRBV9 with TRBJ2-1; D is possibly TRBD2 (5 bases). CDR3 size: 16 residues. V was pared by 0 bases and J by 5 bases, with 15 bases between. Germline values: CDR1 SGDLS, CDR2 YYNGEE. The CDR3: CASSVGEGLWDNEQFF. DNA for the CDR3: TGTGCCAGCAGCGTAGGCGAGGGCCTGTGGGACAATGAGCAGTTCTTC.

The chain couples TRBV10-3 to TRBJ1-1; TRBD1 matches 7 bases. The J segment lost 2 bases and the V segment lost 0 bases, leaving 6 bases of the junction unmatched. This CDR3 has 16 amino acids. Germline CDR1 reads ENHRY; CDR2 reads SYGVKD. This CDR3 reads CAISESGRGKNTEAFF. CDR3 DNA sequence: TGTGCCATCAGTGAGTCGGGCAGGGGGAAAAACACTGAAGCTTTCTTT.

V is TRBV28 and J is TRBJ2-2; weak D call: TRBD2 (6 bases). This CDR3 contains 14 residues. Germline-derived CDR1 and CDR2 are MDHEN and SYDVKM. V was clipped by 6 bases and J by 1 base, with 9 bases between them. The CDR3 DNA reads as TGTGCCAGCAGCGGCGGGATGAACACCGGGGAGCTGTTTTTT. Protein product: CASSGGMNTGELFF.

The gene calls are TRBV7-2 and TRBJ2-7; TRBD1 might be the D (5 bases). Germline CDR1 reads SGHTA; CDR2 reads FQGNSA. V was shortened by 1 base and J by 2 bases, with 9 bases between the two germline ends. The CDR3 runs to 14 residues. DNA of the CDR3: TGTGCCAGCAGCTTAGAGGTAGGGGCCTACGAGCAGTACTTC. Amino acid sequence: CASSLEVGAYEQYF.

The chain combines TRBV15 with TRBJ1-5; TRBD1 matches at 7 bases. Germline V lookup: CDR1 LNHNV, CDR2 YYDKDF (reference sequence). V shed 0 bases and J 1 base; nucleotides not matched to a gene: 0. This CDR3 has 15 residues. The CDR3, as DNA: TGTGCCACCAGCAGAGAGGACAGGAGCAATCAGCCCCAGCATTTT. Encoded protein: CATSREDRSNQPQHF.

The genes are TRBV4-1 and TRBJ1-6, with D unclear. The CDR3 sequence is 16 residues long. Trimming pared 0 bases from V and 7 bases from J, leaving 13 bases between. Germline-derived CDR1 and CDR2 are MGHRA and YSYEKL. The CDR3: CASSQEKRAVNSPLHF. The DNA for the CDR3 is TGCGCCAGCAGCCAAGAGAAACGCGCAGTCAATTCACCCCTCCACTTT.

This clone was detected only once. The gene calls are TRBV6-1 and TRBJ2-4, with no clear D. Trimming left V 3 bases short and J 1 base short, with 10 bases between. Germline CDR1 reads MNHNS; CDR2 reads SASEGT. The CDR3 covers 15 residues. CDR3 amino acids: CASSELGQAKNIQYF. CDR3 bases: TGTGCCAGCAGTGAGTTGGGTCAGGCCAAAAACATTCAGTACTTC.